Described below is a single T cell receptor (beta chain) sequence and its context. Primers for the PCR totalled 60 Vbeta and 13 Jbeta. Generated by immunoSEQ multiplex PCR, the TCRdb table keeps only in-frame clones and is missing some. The repertoire has about 63,000 clones, roughly 77% of them found once; the top ten carry under 30%. V shed 2 bases, J shed 0 bases, and the junction held 9 bases outside the gene matches. CDR1 MGHRA and CDR2 YSYEKL come from the germline V gene. The CDR3 has 19 residues. This record belongs to a study of cytomegalovirus exposure and HLA in healthy donors. This chain connects TRBV4-1 to TRBJ2-6, with 8 bases fitting TRBD1. The source of this sequence is a woman aged 35 to 49 in good health and CMV-seropositive. The sequenced sample consisted of PBMCs. CDR3 amino acids: CASSQPGGQVSSGANVLTF. The CDR3 DNA follows: TGCGCCAGCAGCCAACCCGGGGGACAGGTGAGCTCTGGGGCCAACGTCCTGACTTTC.